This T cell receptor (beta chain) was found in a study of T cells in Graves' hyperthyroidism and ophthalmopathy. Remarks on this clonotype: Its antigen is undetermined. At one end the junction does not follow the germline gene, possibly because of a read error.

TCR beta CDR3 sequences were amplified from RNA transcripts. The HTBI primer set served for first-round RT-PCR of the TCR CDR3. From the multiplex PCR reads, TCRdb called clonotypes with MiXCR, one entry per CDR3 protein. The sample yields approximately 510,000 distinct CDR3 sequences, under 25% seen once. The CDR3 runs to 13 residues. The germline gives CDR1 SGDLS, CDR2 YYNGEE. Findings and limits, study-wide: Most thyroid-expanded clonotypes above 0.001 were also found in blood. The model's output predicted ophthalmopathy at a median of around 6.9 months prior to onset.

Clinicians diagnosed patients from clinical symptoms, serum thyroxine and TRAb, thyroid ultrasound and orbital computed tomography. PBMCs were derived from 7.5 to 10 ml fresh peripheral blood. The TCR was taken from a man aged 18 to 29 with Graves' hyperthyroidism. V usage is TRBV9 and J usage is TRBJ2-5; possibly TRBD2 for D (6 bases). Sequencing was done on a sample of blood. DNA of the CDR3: TGTGCCAGCAGCTCAGGAGGACGGGAGACCAAGTACTTC. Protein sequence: CASSSGGRETKYF.